The clone carrying this T cell receptor beta chain showed up just a few times. What it recognizes is unknown. The sample belongs to a study of post-analysis software for immune sequencing data. Study observations and caveats: With TRBV5-6, TRBV5-1 and TRBV20-1 included, about five TRBV segments were more frequent in patients than in controls.

CDR1 MDHEN and CDR2 SYDVKM come from the germline V gene. This CDR3 is 14 amino acids long. Trimming stripped 3 bases from V and 5 bases from J, with 13 bases between. Libraries were made from TCR beta cDNA, and they carried unique molecular identifiers. From the PCR reads, TCRdb called clonotypes with MiXCR, one entry per CDR3 protein. The profile shows hundreds of thousands of distinct CDR3 sequences, just under 30% of them singletons. Sequencing used blood. The sequence was collected from a girl under 18 with multiple sclerosis. The chain combines TRBV28 with TRBJ2-5, with a possible D match to TRBD1 (5 bases). For the CDR3, the DNA is TGTGCCAGCAGTTTCAGGGCTGGTCGGGAGACCCAGTACTTC. Its protein product is CASSFRAGRETQYF.